This record covers a single TCR beta chain. Its specificity is not known. Using immunoSEQ multiplex PCR, the repertoire was profiled, and TCRdb retains in-frame clones only, with some absent. This sample has approximately 170,000 clones, with more than 90% found just once. Germline V gene lookup returns CDR1 LNHDA and CDR2 SQIVND (reference sequence). The V end lost 6 bases, the J end lost 0 bases, and 8 bases lay between the germline ends. The CDR3 has 13 amino acids. The entry originates in a study of T cell responses to AZD1222 COVID-19 vaccine. In the study overall: Second-dose schedules of about 4 or about 12 weeks were combined.

The study, taken as a whole, reports: Donors, mostly white British, included more females; clonal diversity was possibly underestimated.

The rearrangement links TRBV19 to TRBJ1-1; D remains ambiguous. Specimen: peripheral blood, collected on day 0 of AZD1222 vaccination. The sequence was obtained from an adult in good health. CDR3 region: CASSDAMNTEAFF. The CDR3 bases are TGTGCCAGTAGCGACGCCATGAACACTGAAGCTTTCTTT.